The present T cell receptor (beta chain) was sequenced within a study of OX40 agonist ivuxolimab in advanced cancers. The germline V and J ends were trimmed by 0 bases and 1 base, with 8 bases remaining between them. Looked up from germline, CDR1 is SGHRS and CDR2 is YFSETQ. This CDR3 spans 15 amino acids. Collection of blood occurred at baseline, at cycle 4 day 1, and at cycle 7 day 1. Here immunoSEQ multiplex PCR was the method, and the copy in TCRdb shows in-frame clones only, minus some. The sample contains over 50,000 clones, about four fifths of which appear only once. Worth noting for this clone: Its antigen remains unidentified.

Findings and limits, study-wide: Normalized T-cell clonal expansion was also low in some nonresponders. Both CD4+ and CD8+ T cell populations in blood had undergone clonal expansion by week 6 at 0.1 to 3.0 mg/kg.

This chain links TRBV5-1 with TRBJ2-1; D is uncertain. This receptor was obtained from an adult with an advanced solid tumor such as melanoma, head and neck, liver or kidney cancer. The sample consisted of CD4+ or CD8+ T cells sorted from blood, taken in a trial of the OX40 agonist ivuxolimab. The chain's CDR3 is CASSLELRSYNEQFF. The CDR3 region has the DNA TGCGCCAGCAGCTTGGAGCTTAGATCCTACAATGAGCAGTTCTTC.